The clone carrying this TCR beta chain was seen repeatedly, ten times or more. Germline values: CDR1 LGHDT, CDR2 YNNKEL (reference sequence). Unmatched junction bases numbered 5, after V lost 1 base and J lost 2 bases. This CDR3 has 16 amino acids. TCRdb re-derived calls from the 5' RACE reads in MiXCR, one entry per CDR3 protein. The sample includes about 43,000 distinct CDR3 sequences, over 9.5% of them seen just once. The data are from a study of neurological immune-mediated disorders. Sequenced sample: PBMCs. V is TRBV3-1 and J is TRBJ2-1; TRBD2 matches at 7 bases. This TCR was recovered from a female donor in good health. The CDR3 protein is CASSQGLAATYNEQFF. The CDR3, as DNA: TGTGCCAGCAGCCAAGGGCTAGCGGCTACCTACAATGAGCAGTTCTTC.